Presented here are 16 T cell receptor beta chains from one specimen sequenced in a study of cytomegalovirus exposure and HLA in healthy donors (dated by TCRdb to 2016 to 2017). The library was prepared using the immunoSEQ multiplex PCR assay. The multiplex PCR relied on a mix of 60 forward primers for TCR Vbeta segments and 13 reverse primers for TCR Jbeta segments. TCRdb's version of the immuneACCESS table is confined to in-frame rearrangements and falls short of the full clone set. An unresolved V gene accounts for under half of the shortfall where checked; the remainder is of unknown origin. The sample table lists some 65,000 clones, around 70% of them with a count of one. The ten largest account for approximately 10% of the sample. Material for sequencing was PBMCs. The receptors originated from a woman aged 25-40 years in good health and CMV-seronegative.

This clone has only a few counts. This chain connects TRBV27 to TRBJ2-1, with 11 bases identical to TRBD2. Germline V gene data show CDR1 as MNHEY and CDR2 as SMNVEV (reference sequence). CDR3 length: 13 residues. The ends lost 10 bases at V and 3 bases at J; junction bases unmatched: 2. CDR3 loop: CATGLADYNEQFF. DNA of the CDR3: TGTGCCACGGGACTAGCGGACTACAATGAGCAGTTCTTC.

The V call is TRBV29-1, the J call TRBJ1-2, with 7 bases aligning to TRBD1. The CDR3 loop spans 14 amino acids. Germline V CDR1 and CDR2: SQVTM, ANQGSEA. Trimming cost V 8 bases and J 0 bases; bases outside gene matches: 9. CDR3 sequence (DNA): TGCAGCATTTACAGGGGATTCTCTAACTATGGCTACACCTTC. Protein sequence: CSIYRGFSNYGYTF.

The rearrangement joins TRBV7-8 to TRBJ1-5, with 8 positions matching TRBD1. V lost 5 bases, J lost 4 bases, and 4 bases stayed unmatched. This CDR3 spans 14 amino acids. Germline lookup yields CDR1 SGHVS and CDR2 FQNEAQ. Here the CDR3 reads CASSTDRENQPQHF. The CDR3, as DNA: TGTGCCAGCAGCACGGACAGGGAAAATCAGCCCCAGCATTTT.

V usage is TRBV5-4 and J usage is TRBJ2-1; the match to TRBD1 covers 8 bases. In germline, CDR1 is SGHNT, CDR2 YYREEE (reference sequence). The CDR3 has 13 amino acids. V dropped 4 bases and J dropped 9; count of bases not matched to a gene: 6. The CDR3 loop is CASSTDRAVEQFF. CDR3 bases: TGTGCCAGCAGCACGGACAGGGCTGTTGAGCAGTTCTTC.

This clone is a singleton in its sample. The chain is built from TRBV2 and TRBJ1-1; the D is unclear. V lost 6 bases and J 3 bases, leaving 14 bases between the germline ends. Per germline, CDR1 SNHLY and CDR2 FYNNEI. The CDR3 spans 14 residues. The chain's CDR3 is CASRRSLGDTEAFF. Here the CDR3 DNA reads TGTGCCAGCAGACGGTCGCTCGGGGACACTGAAGCTTTCTTT.

This CDR3 reads CSVRDREAYGYTF. The CDR3 DNA sequence: TGCAGCGTTCGGGACAGGGAAGCCTATGGCTACACCTTC. The chain has TRBV29-1 and TRBJ1-2; TRBD1 agrees at 9 bases. This CDR3 has 13 residues. Germline CDR1 reads SQVTM; CDR2 reads ANQGSEA. Trimming removed 5 bases from V and 4 bases from J; junction bases left unmatched: 5.

The gene calls are TRBV19 and TRBJ1-1, with 8 bases fitting TRBD1. Trimming removed 6 bases from V and 5 bases from J; junction bases left unmatched: 5. CDR3 length equals 13 residues. Looked up from germline, CDR1 is LNHDA and CDR2 is SQIVND (reference sequence). CDR3 residues: CASRPGTGTEAFF. The CDR3 region has the DNA TGTGCCAGTAGGCCCGGGACAGGAACTGAAGCTTTCTTT. Complete variable domain (other parts from reference TRBV19 and TRBJ1-1): DGGITQSPKYLFRKEGQNVTLSCEQNLNHDAMYWYRQDPGQGLRLIYYSQIVNDFQKGDIAEGYSVSREKKESFPLTVTSAQKNPTAFYLCASRPGTGTEAFFGQGTRLTVV.

The chain carries TRBV7-2 and TRBJ2-3; 8 bases line up with TRBD2. Germline-derived CDR1 and CDR2 are SGHTA and FQGNSA. The CDR3 has 14 residues. CDR3 DNA sequence: TGTGCAACCCACAGCGGGGGAGTCACAGATACGCAGTATTTT. This sequence encodes CATHSGGVTDTQYF.

The CDR3 reads CASSENRGLAYTEAFF. The DNA for the CDR3 is TGTGCCAGCAGTGAAAACAGGGGTTTGGCCTACACTGAAGCTTTCTTT. The chain combines TRBV25-1 with TRBJ1-1; 7 bases match TRBD1. There are 16 residues in the CDR3. V was pared by 2 bases and J by 3 bases, with 9 bases of the junction left unmatched. Germline values: CDR1 MGHDK, CDR2 SYGVNS.

The chain combines TRBV5-6 with TRBJ1-3; D perhaps matches TRBD1 (6 bases). The germline CDR1 and CDR2 sequences are SGHDT and YYEEEE. This CDR3 is 15 amino acids long. V gave up 0 bases and J gave up 4 bases, with 11 bases separating them. The DNA of the CDR3 is TGTGCCAGCAGCTTGGAGACAGGCCTAGGAAACACCATATATTTT. The encoded protein is CASSLETGLGNTIYF.

This clone showed up just once. One junction end does not reproduce the germline sequence, and a read error may be involved. The V call is TRBV7-9, the J call TRBJ1-2, with D tentatively TRBD1 (6 bases). Looked up from germline, CDR1 is SEHNR and CDR2 is FQNEAQ (reference sequence). There are 10 residues in the CDR3. CDR3 amino acids: CASSSTGPIF. For the CDR3, the DNA is TGTGCCAGCAGCTCGACAGGTCCGATCTTC.

CDR3 protein: CASTGTGGSGSPLHF. CDR3 in DNA: TGTGCCAGCACAGGGACAGGGGGCTCAGGTTCACCCCTCCACTTT. V and J are TRBV6-1 and TRBJ1-6, with 12 bases fitting TRBD1. This CDR3 has 15 residues. CDR1 is MNHNS, CDR2 SASEGT, per germline. Unmatched junction bases numbered 7, after V lost 7 bases and J lost 9 bases.

The chain employs TRBV7-2 and TRBJ2-1, with D perhaps TRBD1 (5 bases). This CDR3 spans 15 amino acids. Germline values: CDR1 SGHTA, CDR2 FQGNSA. Between the trimmed V and J ends, which lost 7 bases and 6 bases, there was a span of 19 bases. DNA of the CDR3: TGTGCCAGCACCCAAAGCGATGAGGACACCAATGAGCAGTTCTTC. Translated, it gives CASTQSDEDTNEQFF.

The genes are TRBV9 and TRBJ1-2; unclear D gene. CDR1 SGDLS and CDR2 YYNGEE come from the germline V gene. There are 12 residues in the CDR3. Between the trimmed V and J ends, which lost 3 bases and 8 bases, there was a span of 11 bases. CDR3 DNA: TGTGCCAGCAGCGAGCCAACGAGAGGCTACACCTTC. Translated, it gives CASSEPTRGYTF.

This chain connects TRBV14 to TRBJ2-5; no firm D call. Germline CDR1 and CDR2: SGHDN and FVKESK. V lost 6 bases to trimming and J lost 3 bases, with 11 bases between them. The CDR3 has 13 amino acids. The DNA of the CDR3 is TGTGCCAGCAGACTCCTCGCCGAAGAGACCCAGTACTTC. Protein product: CASRLLAEETQYF.

The rearrangement joins TRBV27 to TRBJ2-7; the D gene is possibly TRBD2 (6 bases). Trimming stripped 6 bases from V and 5 bases from J, with 11 bases between. The CDR3 sequence is 12 residues long. Germline CDR1 and CDR2: MNHEY and SMNVEV (reference sequence). CDR3 loop: CASSPPGDEQYF. The CDR3 DNA is TGTGCCAGCAGCCCACCGGGGGACGAGCAGTACTTC.